This entry is about one T cell receptor beta chain. The data stem from a study of blood T cell repertoires in COVID-19. Study-level background: From the United States, Italy and Spain came samples of acute and convalescent COVID-19.

In the original analysis: It was from reference gene primer amplification that nucleated cell counts were estimated. Method: immunoSEQ multiplex PCR; TCRdb's copy keeps in-frame clones and lacks some. That table is the source of V, J and clone size, and D and trimming were worked out from the DNA. The table has 55,000 to 70,000 clones, about 87% seen once; the top ten hold over 0.8%. This clonotype was sampled from an older man with acute or convalescent COVID-19. Sequences were obtained from peripheral blood.

The CDR3 sequence is CASGLDRGEQYF. In DNA form, the CDR3 reads TGTGCTAGTGGTTTGGACAGGGGCGAGCAGTACTTC. The chain combines TRBV12-5 with TRBJ2-7; the match to TRBD1 covers 7 bases. This CDR3 has 12 residues. V was clipped by 1 base and J by 6 bases; unmatched bases: 0. The germline V gene has CDR1 LGHNT and CDR2 FRNRAP.